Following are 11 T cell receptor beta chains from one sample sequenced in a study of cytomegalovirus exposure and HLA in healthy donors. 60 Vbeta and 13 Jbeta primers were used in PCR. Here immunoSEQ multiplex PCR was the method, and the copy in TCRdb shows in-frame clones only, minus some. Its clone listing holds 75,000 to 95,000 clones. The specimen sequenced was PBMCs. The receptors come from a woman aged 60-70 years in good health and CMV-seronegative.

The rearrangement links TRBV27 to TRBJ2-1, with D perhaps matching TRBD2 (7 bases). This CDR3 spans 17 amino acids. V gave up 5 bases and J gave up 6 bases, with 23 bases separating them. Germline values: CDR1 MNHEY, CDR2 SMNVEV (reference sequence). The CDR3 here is CASSEKNGGLVSNEQFF. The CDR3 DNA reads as TGTGCCAGCAGTGAAAAGAACGGGGGGCTCGTTAGCAATGAGCAGTTCTTC.

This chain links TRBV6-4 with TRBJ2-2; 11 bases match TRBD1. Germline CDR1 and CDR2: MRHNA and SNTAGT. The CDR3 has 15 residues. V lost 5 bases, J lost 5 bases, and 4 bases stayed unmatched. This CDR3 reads CASSSGTGGTGELFF. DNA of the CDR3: TGTGCCAGCAGTAGCGGGACAGGGGGAACCGGGGAGCTGTTTTTT.

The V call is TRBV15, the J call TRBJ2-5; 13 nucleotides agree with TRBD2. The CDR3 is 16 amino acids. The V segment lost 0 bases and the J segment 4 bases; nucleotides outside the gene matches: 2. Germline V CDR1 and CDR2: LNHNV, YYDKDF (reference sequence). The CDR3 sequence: CATSREGLAGAETQYF. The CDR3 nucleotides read TGTGCCACCAGCAGAGAAGGACTAGCGGGAGCAGAGACCCAGTACTTC.

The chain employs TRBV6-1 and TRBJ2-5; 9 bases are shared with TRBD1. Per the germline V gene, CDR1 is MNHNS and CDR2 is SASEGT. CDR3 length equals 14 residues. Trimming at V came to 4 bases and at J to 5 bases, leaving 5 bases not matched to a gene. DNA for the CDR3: TGTGCCAGCAGTGGTAACAGGGGGCTTGAGACCCAGTACTTC. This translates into CASSGNRGLETQYF.

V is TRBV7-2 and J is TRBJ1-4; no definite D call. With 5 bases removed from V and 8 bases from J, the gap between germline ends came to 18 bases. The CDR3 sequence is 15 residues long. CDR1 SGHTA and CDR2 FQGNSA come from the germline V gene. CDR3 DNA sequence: TGTGCCAGCAGCGTAGAGGTTGGAGTCGGGGAAAAACTGTTTTTT. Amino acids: CASSVEVGVGEKLFF.

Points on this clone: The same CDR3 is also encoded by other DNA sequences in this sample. The CDR3 reads CASSLLAGVGDTQYF. In DNA, the CDR3 is TGCGCCAGCAGCTTATTAGCGGGAGTTGGAGATACGCAGTATTTT. V is TRBV5-1 and J is TRBJ2-3; the match to TRBD2 covers 9 bases. The germline gives CDR1 SGHRS, CDR2 YFSETQ. This CDR3 spans 15 amino acids. Trimming at V came to 2 bases and at J to 5 bases, leaving 6 bases not matched to a gene. Variable domain in full (rest from reference TRBV5-1 and TRBJ2-3): KAGVTQTPRYLIKTRGQQVTLSCSPISGHRSVSWYQQTPGQGLQFLFEYFSETQRNKGNFPGRFSGRQFSNSRSEMNVSTLELGDSALYLCASSLLAGVGDTQYFGPGTRLTVL.

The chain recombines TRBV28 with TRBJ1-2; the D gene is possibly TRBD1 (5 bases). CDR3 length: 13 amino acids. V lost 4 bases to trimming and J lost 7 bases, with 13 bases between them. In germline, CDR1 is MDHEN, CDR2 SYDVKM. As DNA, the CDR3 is TGTGCCAGCAGTTCCACCAATAGGGGTGGCTACACCTTC. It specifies CASSSTNRGGYTF.

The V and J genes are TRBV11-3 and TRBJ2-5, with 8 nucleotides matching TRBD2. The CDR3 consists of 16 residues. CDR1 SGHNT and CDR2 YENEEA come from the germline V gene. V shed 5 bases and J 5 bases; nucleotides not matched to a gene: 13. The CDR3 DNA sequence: TGTGCCAGCAGCCCAGGGAGGACTAGCCTTGTGGAGACCCAGTACTTC. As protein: CASSPGRTSLVETQYF.

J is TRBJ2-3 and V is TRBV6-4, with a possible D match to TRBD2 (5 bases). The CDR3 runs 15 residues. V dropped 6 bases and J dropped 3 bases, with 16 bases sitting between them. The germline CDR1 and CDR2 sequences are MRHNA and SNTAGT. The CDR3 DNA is TGTGCCAGCAGAAAAGTGAGCGGAACTACAGATACGCAGTATTTT. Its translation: CASRKVSGTTDTQYF.

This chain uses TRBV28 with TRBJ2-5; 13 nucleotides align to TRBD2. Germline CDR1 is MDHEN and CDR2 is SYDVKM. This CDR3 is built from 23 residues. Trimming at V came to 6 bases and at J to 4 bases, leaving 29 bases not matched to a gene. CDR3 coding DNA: TGTGCCAGCAGCAGTACCCCGTCCTGGGACAGCCGGACTAGCGGGAGCCCTGGAGAGACCCAGTACTTC. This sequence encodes CASSSTPSWDSRTSGSPGETQYF.

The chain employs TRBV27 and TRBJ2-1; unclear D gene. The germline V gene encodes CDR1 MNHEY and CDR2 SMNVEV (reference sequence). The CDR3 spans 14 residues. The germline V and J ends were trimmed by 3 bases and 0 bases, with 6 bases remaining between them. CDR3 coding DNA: TGTGCCAGCAGTTTGGTTAGCTCCTACAATGAGCAGTTCTTC. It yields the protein CASSLVSSYNEQFF.